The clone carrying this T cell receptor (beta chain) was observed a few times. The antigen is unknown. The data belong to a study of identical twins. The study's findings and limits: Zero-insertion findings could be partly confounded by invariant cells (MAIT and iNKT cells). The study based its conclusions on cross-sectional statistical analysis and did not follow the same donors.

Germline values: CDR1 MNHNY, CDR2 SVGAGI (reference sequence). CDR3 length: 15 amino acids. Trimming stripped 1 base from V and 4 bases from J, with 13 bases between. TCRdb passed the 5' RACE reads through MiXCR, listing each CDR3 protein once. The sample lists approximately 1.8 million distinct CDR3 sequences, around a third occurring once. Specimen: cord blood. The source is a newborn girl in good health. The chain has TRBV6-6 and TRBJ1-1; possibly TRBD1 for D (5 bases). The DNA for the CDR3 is TGTGCCAGCAGTTACTTCGCCCAGGGCGGCACTGAAGCTTTCTTT. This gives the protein CASSYFAQGGTEAFF.